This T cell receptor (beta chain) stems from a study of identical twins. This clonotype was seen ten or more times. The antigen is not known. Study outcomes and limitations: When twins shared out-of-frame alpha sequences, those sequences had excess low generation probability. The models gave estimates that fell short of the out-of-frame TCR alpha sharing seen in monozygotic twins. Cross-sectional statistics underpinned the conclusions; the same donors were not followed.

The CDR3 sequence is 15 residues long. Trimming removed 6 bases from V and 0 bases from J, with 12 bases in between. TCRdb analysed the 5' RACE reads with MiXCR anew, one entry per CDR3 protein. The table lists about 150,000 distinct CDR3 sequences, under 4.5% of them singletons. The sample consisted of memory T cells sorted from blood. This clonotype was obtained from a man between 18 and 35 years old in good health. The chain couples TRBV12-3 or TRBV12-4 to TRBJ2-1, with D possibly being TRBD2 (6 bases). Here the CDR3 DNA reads TGTGCCAGCAGACGAGACGGGAGCTCCTACAATGAGCAGTTCTTC. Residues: CASRRDGSSYNEQFF.